Following are 29 T cell receptor beta chains from one sample sequenced in a study of T-cell memory formation after mild COVID-19. TCRdb passed the 5' RACE reads through MiXCR, listing each CDR3 protein once. The table shows hundreds of thousands of distinct CDR3 sequences, with under 25% occurring only once. Sequencing was performed on PBMCs or a T cell subset sorted from them (not recorded which). The receptors were gathered from a man younger than 30 who had mild COVID-19 (a few samples of this study predate the infection). Cell type and time point are not known.

V and J are TRBV5-1 and TRBJ2-5; 8 nucleotides align to TRBD2. V lost 4 bases and J lost 2; bases outside the gene matches: 7. Germline V gene lookup returns CDR1 SGHRS and CDR2 YFSETQ. This CDR3 has 15 amino acids. The CDR3 DNA reads TGCGCCAGCAGCGCAGGGTCTAGCGGGCAAGAGACCCAGTACTTC. This encodes CASSAGSSGQETQYF.

Notes on this clonotype: One end of the junction fails to match germline, which may point to a read error. This sequence joins TRBV6-2 or TRBV6-3 and TRBJ2-7; D assignment may be TRBD1 or TRBD2 (6 bases each). This CDR3 has 12 residues. CDR1 and CDR2 from the germline V gene are MNHEY and SVGEGT. The CDR3 sequence is CASSQGGPRGDF. The CDR3 bases are TGTGCCAGCAGCCAGGGTGGACCGAGGGGGGATTTC.

Many counts were recorded for this clonotype. The chain is built from TRBV12-3 or TRBV12-4 and TRBJ1-1; unclear D gene. The CDR3 consists of 11 residues. V was trimmed by 0 bases and J by 7 bases, leaving 3 bases between them. The CDR3 region is CASSLADEAFF. For the CDR3, the DNA is TGTGCCAGCAGTTTAGCAGATGAAGCTTTCTTT.

This clonotype was observed a few times. This rearrangement joins TRBV7-2 to TRBJ2-3, with D possibly matching TRBD2 (5 bases). This CDR3 is built from 15 residues. The V and J ends lost 10 bases and 4 bases respectively, with 21 bases between them. In germline, CDR1 is SGHTA, CDR2 FQGNSA. The CDR3, as DNA: TGTGCCACGCGTGCCACCCCCGTCGGGGCAGATACGCAGTATTTT. Protein: CATRATPVGADTQYF.

This clonotype was picked up many times. This chain links TRBV7-2 with TRBJ2-7, with a possible D match to TRBD2 (6 bases). V lost 10 bases, J lost 0 bases, and 16 bases lay in between. CDR1 SGHTA and CDR2 FQGNSA come from the germline V gene. This CDR3 comprises 14 residues. The CDR3 DNA follows: TGTGCCACCCAAGCTCGGGGGAGCTCCTACGAGCAGTACTTC. Protein sequence: CATQARGSSYEQYF.

The chain links TRBV6-2 or TRBV6-3 to TRBJ1-2; no reliable D call. This CDR3 region has 11 residues. CDR1 and CDR2 (germline): MNHEY, SVGEGT. V lost 7 bases and J 8 bases, leaving 11 bases between the germline ends. Written as DNA, the CDR3 is TGTGCCAGCACCCACGGAAAGGGCTACACCTTC. Encoded protein: CASTHGKGYTF.

This clonotype came up a few times. J is TRBJ2-1 and V is TRBV29-1, with D hard to call. V shed 5 bases and J shed 0 bases, with 8 bases lying between them. This CDR3 contains 13 residues. Germline lookup yields CDR1 SQVTM and CDR2 ANQGSEA. CDR3 nucleotide sequence: TGCAGCGTTAGAGTTAGCTCCTACAATGAGCAGTTCTTC. The encoded protein is CSVRVSSYNEQFF.

The chain recombines TRBV6-5 with TRBJ1-2; tentatively, D is TRBD1 (6 bases). Per germline, CDR1 MNHEY and CDR2 SVGAGI. The CDR3 length is 15 residues. Trimming removed 7 bases from V and 5 bases from J, with 20 bases in between. The CDR3 protein is CASTKRFRGSYGYTF. In DNA form, the CDR3 reads TGTGCCAGCACCAAACGGTTTAGGGGGTCATATGGCTACACCTTC.

In nucleotides, the CDR3 is TGCAGTGCTAGAGATGCGGGACAGGGGTTGGGGTATGGCTACACCTTC. This gives the protein CSARDAGQGLGYGYTF. The chain couples TRBV20-1 to TRBJ1-2, with 10 bases fitting TRBD1. The J segment lost 5 bases and the V segment lost 0 bases, leaving 9 bases of the junction unmatched. Germline values: CDR1 DFQATT, CDR2 SNEGSKA (reference sequence). The CDR3 extends over 16 amino acids.

The gene calls are TRBV5-1 and TRBJ2-7, with D possibly matching TRBD2 (5 bases). The germline V and J ends were trimmed by 4 bases and 6 bases, with 20 bases remaining between them. The CDR3 consists of 15 residues. Per germline, CDR1 SGHRS and CDR2 YFSETQ. CDR3 bases: TGCGCCAGCAGCCCTGGGGTTCTGGGGAGATCCGAGCAGTACTTC. Its translation is CASSPGVLGRSEQYF.

This clonotype was observed at least ten times. The V gene is TRBV4-1, the J gene TRBJ2-7; 11 bases align to TRBD2. The CDR3 sequence is 13 residues long. Germline lookup yields CDR1 MGHRA and CDR2 YSYEKL. With V trimmed by 3 bases and J by 6 bases, 1 base remained unmatched. The CDR3 bases are TGCGCCAGCAGCCAGCTAGCGGGGGGCGAGCAGTACGTC. Amino acid sequence: CASSQLAGGEQYV.

In this sample, this clonotype turned up a few times. The V gene is TRBV15, the J gene TRBJ2-1; D is ambiguous. The ends were cut back, 0 bases at V and 5 bases at J, with 11 bases in the middle. Per germline, CDR1 LNHNV and CDR2 YYDKDF (reference sequence). CDR3 length equals 15 residues. The CDR3 here is CATSREVGRDNEQFF. Written as DNA, the CDR3 is TGTGCCACCAGCAGAGAAGTAGGCCGAGACAATGAGCAGTTCTTC.

This clonotype was observed many times. The rearrangement links TRBV7-3 to TRBJ2-3, with D perhaps assigned TRBD1 or TRBD2 (5 bases each). CDR3 size: 13 residues. Germline values: CDR1 SGHTA, CDR2 FQGTGA. Trimming removed 8 bases from V and 2 bases from J, with 11 bases in between. CDR3 loop: CASGDGPTDTQYF. The CDR3 DNA follows: TGTGCCAGCGGGGACGGACCCACAGATACGCAGTATTTT.

In its sample, this clonotype was seen many times. The chain has TRBV9 and TRBJ2-3; 14 nucleotides agree with TRBD2. With V trimmed by 3 bases and J by 5 bases, 8 bases remained unmatched. The CDR3 covers 17 residues. From germline, CDR1 is SGDLS and CDR2 YYNGEE. The CDR3 spells CASSAFGTSGGGDTQYF. The CDR3 DNA follows: TGTGCCAGCAGCGCCTTCGGGACTAGCGGGGGAGGAGATACGCAGTATTTT.

The gene calls are TRBV5-1 and TRBJ2-3; D not certain. The CDR3 has 12 residues. Trimming removed 4 bases from V and 12 bases from J, with 15 bases in between. CDR1 and CDR2 from the germline V gene are SGHRS and YFSETQ. CDR3 bases: TGCGCCAGCAGCAAAGAAGAAGGGTCTCAGTATTTT. Its protein product is CASSKEEGSQYF.

This clonotype was detected ten times or more. The rearrangement joins TRBV5-1 to TRBJ2-3, with 9 bases matching TRBD2. The CDR3 contains 14 residues. V lost 4 bases and J lost 5; bases outside the gene matches: 5. Per germline, CDR1 SGHRS and CDR2 YFSETQ. CDR3 region: CASSGGGAQDTQYF. The CDR3 DNA reads as TGCGCCAGCAGCGGCGGGGGGGCCCAAGATACGCAGTATTTT.

This clonotype was detected a few times. DNA for the CDR3: TGTGCCAGCAGCTTCACACAGGGGTGGGCCGGGGAGCTGTTTTTT. Translated: CASSFTQGWAGELFF. The chain couples TRBV7-2 to TRBJ2-2; 7 nucleotides align to TRBD1. The CDR3 is 15 amino acids. V shed 3 bases, J shed 6 bases, and the junction held 7 bases outside the gene matches. Germline CDR1 SGHTA, CDR2 FQGNSA.

The chain couples TRBV28 to TRBJ2-3; D may be TRBD1 (6 bases). The CDR3 is 13 amino acids. Germline values: CDR1 MDHEN, CDR2 SYDVKM. With 6 bases removed from V and 9 bases from J, the gap between germline ends came to 16 bases. Here the CDR3 reads CASRGFGQPTQYF. In DNA, the CDR3 is TGTGCCAGCAGGGGGTTCGGACAGCCAACGCAGTATTTT.

The rearrangement links TRBV12-3 or TRBV12-4 to TRBJ2-3; D is undetermined. The CDR3 extends over 15 amino acids. V shed 6 bases and J shed 1 base, with 14 bases lying between them. The CDR3 sequence is CASRDESDGTDTQYF. CDR3 nucleotides: TGTGCCAGCAGGGATGAATCTGACGGCACAGATACGCAGTATTTT.

V is TRBV7-2 and J is TRBJ1-1; D is unresolved. Germline loops: CDR1 SGHTA, CDR2 FQGNSA. The CDR3 sequence is 13 residues long. Between the trimmed V and J ends, which lost 3 bases and 3 bases, there was a span of 8 bases. CDR3: CASSFFGDTEAFF. In DNA, the CDR3 is TGTGCCAGCAGCTTCTTCGGAGACACTGAAGCTTTCTTT.

Only a few counts were recorded for this clonotype. V gene TRBV5-1 combines with J gene TRBJ2-7; TRBD1 is a possible D gene (6 bases). The CDR3 loop spans 16 amino acids. The ends were cut back, 0 bases at V and 6 bases at J, with 19 bases in the middle. The V gene's germline CDR1 is SGHRS and CDR2 YFSETQ. The CDR3 is CASSLGSHRVDREQYF. The CDR3 DNA reads as TGCGCCAGCAGCTTGGGATCCCACAGGGTGGATCGCGAGCAGTACTTC.

This clonotype occurred a few times. The V and J genes are TRBV11-2 and TRBJ1-5; 7 nucleotides align to TRBD1. V gave up 5 bases and J gave up 2 bases; unmatched junction bases: 0. CDR1 and CDR2 from the germline V gene are SGHAT and FQNNGV. CDR3 length: 13 residues. The CDR3 sequence: CASSTGGNQPQHF. CDR3 bases: TGTGCCAGCAGCACAGGGGGCAATCAGCCCCAGCATTTT.

This clonotype occurred a few times. The chain recombines TRBV4-2 with TRBJ2-7; 12 bases are a match to TRBD2. Germline-derived CDR1 and CDR2 are LGHNA and YNFKEQ. The length of the CDR3 is 20 residues. J lost 0 bases, V lost 1 base, and 13 bases had no gene match. CDR3 sequence (DNA): TGTGCCAGCAGCCAAGGGGTCGCTAGCGGGGGGGCTGACGGCTCCTACGAGCAGTACTTC. Protein product: CASSQGVASGGADGSYEQYF.

This clonotype was seen at least ten times. V is TRBV7-6 and J is TRBJ2-5, with D unclear. CDR3 length: 13 amino acids. Trimming shortened V by 3 bases and J by 5 bases, and 10 bases separated the two germline ends. In germline, CDR1 is SGHVS, CDR2 FNYEAQ. CDR3 in DNA: TGTGCCAGCAGCTTGGCGTTGGGGGAGACCCAGTACTTC. This sequence encodes CASSLALGETQYF. Based on the CDR3 plus reference TRBV7-6 and TRBJ2-5, the full variable domain is GAGVSQSPRYKVTKRGQDVALRCDPISGHVSLYWYRQALGQGPEFLTYFNYEAQQDKSGLPNDRFSAERPEGSISTLTIQRTEQRDSAMYRCASSLALGETQYFGPGTRLLVL.

The chain links TRBV6-5 to TRBJ2-4; 8 bases line up with TRBD1. CDR1 is MNHEY and CDR2 is SVGAGI in the germline V gene. This CDR3 has 14 residues. V trimming: 5 bases; J trimming: 5 bases; junction bases outside the gene matches: 5. In DNA, the CDR3 is TGTGCCAGCAGTCAACAGGGGGGCCAAAACATTCAGTACTTC. As protein: CASSQQGGQNIQYF.

This clonotype turned up a few times. The chain employs TRBV5-1 and TRBJ2-5; 9 positions match TRBD2. The CDR3 spans 16 residues. Losses at the gene ends were 3 bases for V and 1 base for J; bases not matched to a gene: 7. Germline V gene lookup returns CDR1 SGHRS and CDR2 YFSETQ. CDR3 residues: CASSSIGAGGQETQYF. Here the CDR3 DNA reads TGCGCCAGCAGCTCCATAGGAGCGGGGGGCCAAGAGACCCAGTACTTC. Full variable domain (remainder filled in from reference TRBV5-1 and TRBJ2-5): KAGVTQTPRYLIKTRGQQVTLSCSPISGHRSVSWYQQTPGQGLQFLFEYFSETQRNKGNFPGRFSGRQFSNSRSEMNVSTLELGDSALYLCASSSIGAGGQETQYFGPGTRLLVL.

The rearrangement uses TRBV5-1 and TRBJ1-2; no definite D call. This CDR3 region has 15 residues. Germline CDR1 reads SGHRS; CDR2 reads YFSETQ. Trimming cost V 5 bases and J 0 bases, with 14 bases left between them. This chain's CDR3 is CASSTAGRANYGYTF. CDR3 sequence (DNA): TGCGCCAGCAGTACCGCGGGCCGAGCTAACTATGGCTACACCTTC.

The chain links TRBV27 to TRBJ2-7, with D perhaps TRBD1 or TRBD2 (5 bases each). Germline CDR1 reads MNHEY; CDR2 reads SMNVEV (reference sequence). The CDR3 is 14 residues long. V lost 7 bases, J lost 0 bases, and 13 bases lay in between. CDR3 region: CASTGTPSSYEQYV. Written as DNA, the CDR3 is TGTGCCAGCACAGGGACCCCGAGCTCCTACGAGCAGTACGTC.

The rearrangement links TRBV24-1 to TRBJ2-2; D is possibly TRBD1 or TRBD2 (5 bases each). Germline V CDR1 and CDR2: KGHDR, SFDVKD. Deletions cut 4 bases from V and 6 bases from J, with 11 bases between. The CDR3 spans 14 residues. CDR3 sequence: CATSEKGRAGELFF. The CDR3 DNA reads TGTGCCACCAGTGAGAAGGGGCGGGCCGGGGAGCTGTTTTTT.